The entry below describes one T cell receptor beta chain. Lacking the conserved final phenylalanine or tryptophan, this CDR3 likely reflects a read error. Because the CDR3's place on the DNA is in doubt, the DNA is left out and the CDR3 is given as listed by TCRdb. Everyone who donated was a Caucasian adult who lived in Nashville, Tennessee. A CD45RA-negative memory subset and a CD45RA+ naive subset were separated from the CD4+ cells. CDR1 is MNHEY and CDR2 is SMNVEV in the germline V gene (reference sequence). Termini included, the CDR3 measures 10 amino acids. The assay used deep level. Measured with immunoSEQ multiplex PCR; TCRdb has only the in-frame clones, and not every one. The table shows 2 million to 3 million clones, with 85% to 95% occurring only once. This sample was included in a study of shared clonotypes between healthy human individuals.

The sequenced material came from naive CD4+ T cells sorted from blood. Subset noted: CD45RA+ positively selected. This sequence was found in a man between 18 and 35 years old in good health. The J gene is TRBJ1-1, the V gene TRBV27; the table gives TRBD1 as D, unverified against the DNA. CDR3 residues: CASQGHRIRI.